The clone carrying this T cell receptor beta chain was picked up a small number of times. These data originate in a study of CD8 T cells in Susac syndrome. CD8+ and CD4+ T cells from blood underwent TCR beta sequencing. Negative isolation was used for CD8+ and CD4+ T cells and FACS enrichment for TEMRA cells. cDNA came from roughly 0.5 to 1 ug RNA primed by random hexamers. Multiplex PCR with immunoSEQ amplified the TCR beta CDR3 across 54 Vbeta and 13 Jbeta. One entry per CDR3 protein results from TCRdb running MiXCR on the immunoSEQ multiplex PCR reads. In the table there are some 180,000 distinct CDR3 sequences, about 95% of which are singletons. The sample comprised CD4+ T cells from PBMCs. The clonotype comes from a human donor in good health.

CDR3 loop: CASSLLDNEQFF. CDR3 nucleotides: TGTGCCAGCAGTTTATTAGACAATGAGCAGTTCTTC. V is TRBV28 and J is TRBJ2-1; D is ambiguous. The V gene lost 1 base and the J gene lost 5 bases, with 3 bases spanning the gap. The CDR3 extends over 12 amino acids. The V gene's germline CDR1 is MDHEN and CDR2 SYDVKM. The full variable domain, its missing parts supplied by reference TRBV28 and TRBJ2-1, is DVKVTQSSRYLVKRTGEKVFLECVQDMDHENMFWYRQDPGLGLRLIYFSYDVKMKEKGDIPEGYSVSREKKERFSLILESASTNQTSMYLCASSLLDNEQFFGPGTRLTVL.